This T cell receptor (beta chain) was observed in a study of shared T cell receptors in the human thymus. The junction had 5 bases not matched to a gene; V was cut back by 4 bases and J by 2 bases. This CDR3 has 15 residues. CDR1 and CDR2 (germline): MNHEY, SMNVEV (reference sequence). Only in-frame clones appear in the TCRdb table, and some are missing; sequencing was by immunoSEQ multiplex PCR. Among 700,000 or so clones listed, 70% to 90% were seen once. This clone was recorded a few times. The same data also went into a second study, on human thymus T cells. That paper notes: Infants served as donors; they were healthy and Finnish and were having corrective surgery for congenital heart defects. Thymic samples were excised during corrective heart operations. The authors found apparently biased V and J gene usage in thymic and blood repertoires. Unrelated individuals had highly overlapping thymic repertoires, as reported in related research.

This chain uses TRBV27 with TRBJ2-5; the match to TRBD1 covers 9 bases. The source is a girl under three years old with a congenital heart defect. The specimen sequenced was thymocytes. DNA of the CDR3: TGTGCCAGCAGTTACAGGGGGCGAAGGCAAGAGACCCAGTACTTC. It translates to CASSYRGRRQETQYF.